This TCR beta chain was sequenced during a study of blood T cells in healthy people across ages. Study conclusions and caveats: Researchers deemed the diversity estimates from one million T cells underestimates.

The V end lost 6 bases, the J end lost 2 bases, and 10 bases lay between the germline ends. The CDR3 consists of 14 residues. Germline V CDR1 and CDR2: ENHRY, SYGVKD. Collection of 9.5 to 10 milliliters of peripheral blood was performed for each donor. A sample-barcoded 5' primer and a J-beta primer mix were used in a second PCR of about 6 to 11 cycles. TCRdb re-called the 5' RACE reads with MiXCR, one entry per CDR3 protein. The sample consists of 1 million or so distinct CDR3 sequences, less than 25% of them appearing once. Notes on this clonotype: No antigen is known for it.

The sample was also linked to a second study, of T cells of mothers and their children. That work states: No clones detected were persistent microchimeric T cell clones.

The chain uses TRBV10-3 and TRBJ2-2; D gene unclear. Sequencing was done on a sample of blood. The TCR sequence derives from a girl aged 2-15 years in good health. The CDR3 loop is CAISPDTNTGELFF. In DNA form, the CDR3 reads TGTGCCATCAGCCCCGACACCAACACCGGGGAGCTGTTTTTT.